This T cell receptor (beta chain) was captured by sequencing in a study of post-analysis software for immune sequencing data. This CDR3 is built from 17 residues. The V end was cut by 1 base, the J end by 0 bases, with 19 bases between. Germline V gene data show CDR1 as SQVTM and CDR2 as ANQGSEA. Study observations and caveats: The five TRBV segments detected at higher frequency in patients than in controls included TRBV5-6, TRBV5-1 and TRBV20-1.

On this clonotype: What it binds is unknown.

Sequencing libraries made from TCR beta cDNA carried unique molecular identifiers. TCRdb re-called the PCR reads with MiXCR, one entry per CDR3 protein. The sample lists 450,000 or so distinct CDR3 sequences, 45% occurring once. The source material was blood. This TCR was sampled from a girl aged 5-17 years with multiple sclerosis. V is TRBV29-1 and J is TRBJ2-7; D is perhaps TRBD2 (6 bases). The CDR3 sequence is CSVEGPAGPGYSYEQYF. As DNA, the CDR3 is TGCAGCGTTGAAGGCCCGGCGGGACCGGGCTACTCCTACGAGCAGTACTTC.